This T cell receptor beta chain was recovered during a study of technical replicates of blood from a few donors. The protocol was immunoSEQ multiplex PCR, while the TCRdb copy is restricted to in-frame clones and leaves out a portion. The profile covers about 74,000 clones, with 95% appearing a single time and roughly 0.24% taken by the ten largest. Unmatched junction bases numbered 4, after V lost 6 bases and J lost 4 bases. The CDR3 is 13 amino acids. The V gene's germline CDR1 is SGHNT and CDR2 YYREEE (reference sequence). The TCR originated in a human donor in good health. This chain uses TRBV5-4 with TRBJ1-2; 9 bases line up with TRBD1. Sequencing was done on a sample of T cells isolated from PBMCs. DNA of the CDR3: TGTGCCAGCACCCCGGGACAGGGCTATGGCTACACCTTC. Amino acid sequence: CASTPGQGYGYTF.